This entry lists 24 T cell receptor beta chains sequenced from one sample in a study of cytomegalovirus exposure and HLA in healthy donors. The protocol was immunoSEQ multiplex PCR, while the TCRdb copy is restricted to in-frame clones and leaves out a portion. This sample yields 100,000 to 150,000 clones, of which nearly 90% are seen a single time; 1.1% belongs to the top ten. The sequenced sample consisted of PBMCs. These receptors came from a young woman in good health and CMV-seronegative.

This sequence joins TRBV4-3 and TRBJ1-4; 7 bases match TRBD1. Germline values: CDR1 LGHNA, CDR2 YSLEER. This CDR3 is 17 amino acids long. Trimming at V came to 0 bases and at J to 8 bases, leaving 12 bases not matched to a gene. The CDR3 here is CASSQEGRGSGREKLFF. CDR3 coding DNA: TGCGCCAGCAGCCAAGAGGGCAGGGGGTCGGGTCGCGAAAAACTGTTTTTT.

The chain carries TRBV28 and TRBJ1-2; no clear D. Trimming stripped 10 bases from V and 2 bases from J, with 8 bases between. The CDR3 is made up of 11 amino acids. Germline CDR1 reads MDHEN; CDR2 reads SYDVKM. This chain's CDR3 is CATSPNYGYTF. Written as DNA, the CDR3 is TGTGCCACCTCCCCCAACTATGGCTACACCTTC.

The rearrangement links TRBV2 to TRBJ1-3, with no clear D. The germline gives CDR1 SNHLY, CDR2 FYNNEI. Trimming removed 3 bases from V and 3 bases from J, with 9 bases in between. The CDR3 extends over 14 amino acids. CDR3 in amino acids: CASSDGAFGNTIYF. The CDR3 region has the DNA TGTGCCAGCAGTGACGGAGCTTTTGGAAACACCATATATTTT.

The chain combines TRBV9 with TRBJ2-2; 8 bases align to TRBD1. J was trimmed by 3 bases and V by 7 bases; bases with no gene match: 5. The germline V gene encodes CDR1 SGDLS and CDR2 YYNGEE. This CDR3 is 14 amino acids long. The CDR3 spells CASEGQGYTGELFF. The CDR3 DNA reads as TGTGCCAGCGAAGGACAGGGCTACACCGGGGAGCTGTTTTTT. The whole variable domain, remainder taken from reference TRBV9 and TRBJ2-2, is DSGVTQTPKHLITATGQRVTLRCSPRSGDLSVYWYQQSLDQGLQFLIQYYNGEERAKGNILERFSAQQFPDLHSELNLSSLELGDSALYFCASEGQGYTGELFFGEGSRLTVL.

The chain uses TRBV2 and TRBJ2-7, with 10 bases matching TRBD1. Per the germline V gene, CDR1 is SNHLY and CDR2 is FYNNEI. J was trimmed by 5 bases and V by 3 bases; bases with no gene match: 10. The CDR3 is 16 residues long. CDR3 region: CASSDGPGTGVNEQYF. CDR3 DNA: TGTGCCAGCAGTGATGGTCCTGGGACAGGGGTGAACGAGCAGTACTTC.

The sample holds a few counts of this clone. The genes are TRBV19 and TRBJ1-1, with a weak D call TRBD1 (5 bases). The length of the CDR3 is 16 residues. Germline V gene sequence: CDR1 LNHDA, CDR2 SQIVND (reference sequence). Trimming shortened V by 1 base and J by 0 bases, and 12 bases separated the two germline ends. The CDR3 nucleotides read TGTGCCAGTAGTATAGGGGGGGGTAACCTGAACACTGAAGCTTTCTTT. It encodes CASSIGGGNLNTEAFF.

This clone has more than one count but fewer than ten. This chain links TRBV5-1 with TRBJ1-3, with 7 bases lining up with TRBD1. CDR1 and CDR2 (germline): SGHRS, YFSETQ. V lost 4 bases to trimming and J lost 8 bases; unmatched junction nucleotides: 12. The CDR3 runs to 15 residues. The CDR3 loop is CASSPRTGGEDTIYF. In nucleotides, the CDR3 is TGCGCCAGCAGCCCAAGGACAGGAGGTGAAGACACCATATATTTT.

The rearrangement links TRBV19 to TRBJ1-6; D gene unclear. This CDR3 has 14 residues. V was shortened by 6 bases and J by 5 bases, with 11 bases between the two germline ends. Germline loops: CDR1 LNHDA, CDR2 SQIVND (reference sequence). The CDR3 protein is CASRQGRDNSPLHF. CDR3 bases: TGTGCCAGTAGACAAGGGCGGGATAATTCACCCCTCCACTTT.

V usage is TRBV6-5 and J usage is TRBJ1-5, with 7 bases identical to TRBD1. The germline V gene encodes CDR1 MNHEY and CDR2 SVGAGI. The CDR3 contains 13 residues. J gave up 7 bases and V 2 bases, and 2 bases lay outside the gene matches. The CDR3 bases are TGTGCCAGCAGTTACGTACAGGGGCAGCCCCAGCATTTT. Encoded protein: CASSYVQGQPQHF.

Only one count was recorded for this clone. This chain connects TRBV29-1 to TRBJ2-6, with D unclear. V was cut by 6 bases and J by 2 bases, with 8 bases left in between. Germline-derived CDR1 and CDR2 are SQVTM and ANQGSEA. The CDR3 loop spans 13 amino acids. The CDR3 DNA follows: TGCAGCGTCAGTCTGACTGGGGCCAACGTCCTGACTTTC. This translates into CSVSLTGANVLTF.

This sequence joins TRBV18 and TRBJ2-7; 8 bases line up with TRBD1. Germline V gene sequence: CDR1 KGHSH, CDR2 LQKENI. Germline trimming cut 6 bases from V and 7 bases from J; bases unmatched to any gene: 11. This CDR3 has 14 residues. CDR3 DNA sequence: TGTGCCAGCTCCCCCGGGACAGGTTTGGGGGAGCAGTACTTC. The encoded protein is CASSPGTGLGEQYF.

The CDR3: CASSLDNEQFF. The CDR3 DNA reads TGTGCCAGCAGCCTAGACAATGAGCAGTTCTTC. This chain links TRBV6-5 with TRBJ2-1; D uncertain. The V gene's germline CDR1 is MNHEY and CDR2 SVGAGI. The CDR3 covers 11 residues. V dropped 6 bases and J dropped 5 bases, with 5 bases sitting between them.

The V call is TRBV6-6, the J call TRBJ2-4; TRBD2 matches 9 bases. V lost 0 bases, J lost 7 bases, and 1 base stayed unmatched. This CDR3 is 14 amino acids long. Germline V gene lookup returns CDR1 MNHNY and CDR2 SVGAGI (reference sequence). CDR3 residues: CASSYSSGGNIQYF. DNA of the CDR3: TGTGCCAGCAGTTACTCTAGCGGGGGTAACATTCAGTACTTC.

The chain links TRBV5-1 to TRBJ2-5; tentatively, D is TRBD1 (5 bases). The CDR3 is made up of 15 amino acids. Per germline, CDR1 SGHRS and CDR2 YFSETQ. V lost 0 bases and J lost 3, with 12 bases in between. The DNA for the CDR3 is TGCGCCAGCAGCTTGGTAGCAGGGTTGGAAGAGACCCAGTACTTC. It translates to CASSLVAGLEETQYF.

The V gene is TRBV5-5, the J gene TRBJ1-1; no reliable D call. The V gene's germline CDR1 is SGHKS and CDR2 YYEKEE (reference sequence). The CDR3 loop spans 12 amino acids. The V gene lost 4 bases and the J gene lost 0 bases, with 4 bases spanning the gap. CDR3 DNA: TGTGCCAGCAGCCAGATGAACACTGAAGCTTTCTTT. It specifies CASSQMNTEAFF.

This sequence joins TRBV5-1 and TRBJ1-1; TRBD1 might be the D (6 bases). This CDR3 has 14 residues. The germline gives CDR1 SGHRS, CDR2 YFSETQ. The germline V and J ends were trimmed by 1 base and 3 bases, with 10 bases remaining between them. The CDR3 bases are TGCGCCAGCAGCTTGACAGGGTCTCACACTGAAGCTTTCTTT. It codes for CASSLTGSHTEAFF.

This rearrangement joins TRBV11-2 to TRBJ2-7; 10 bases line up with TRBD1. J was trimmed by 7 bases and V by 4 bases; bases with no gene match: 4. Germline values: CDR1 SGHAT, CDR2 FQNNGV. The CDR3 has 13 residues. CDR3 sequence: CASSYGQGGEQYV. CDR3 DNA sequence: TGTGCCAGCAGCTATGGACAGGGGGGGGAGCAGTACGTC.

The rearrangement joins TRBV11-2 to TRBJ1-2, with a possible D match to TRBD1 (6 bases). CDR1 is SGHAT and CDR2 is FQNNGV in the germline V gene. The CDR3 has 14 residues. With 1 base removed from V and 1 base from J, the gap between germline ends came to 7 bases. The CDR3 sequence is CASSLAGDNYGYTF. The CDR3 nucleotides are TGTGCCAGCAGCTTAGCAGGGGATAACTATGGCTACACCTTC.

The chain has TRBV19 and TRBJ1-5; perhaps TRBD1 as D (5 bases). The germline V gene encodes CDR1 LNHDA and CDR2 SQIVND (reference sequence). This CDR3 is 17 amino acids long. V lost 5 bases and J lost 3, with 20 bases in between. The CDR3 DNA reads TGTGCCAGTAGTCTCCGGGAGAGGGGCCACGACAATCAGCCCCAGCATTTT. Translated: CASSLRERGHDNQPQHF.

V and J are TRBV30 and TRBJ1-1; 10 bases agree with TRBD1. With V trimmed by 0 bases and J by 5 bases, 9 bases remained unmatched. The CDR3 totals 16 residues. Germline V CDR1 and CDR2: GTSNPN, SVGIG (reference sequence). The CDR3 is CAWSVHWDRGYTEAFF. CDR3 nucleotide sequence: TGTGCCTGGAGTGTACATTGGGACAGGGGATATACTGAAGCTTTCTTT.

The genes are TRBV10-3 and TRBJ2-7; 7 bases match TRBD1. Trimming took 7 bases from V and 5 from J; bases not matched to a gene: 5. Germline CDR1 reads ENHRY; CDR2 reads SYGVKD. This CDR3 has 12 residues. For the CDR3, the DNA is TGTGCCATCAAGAGTACAGGGGACGAGCAGTACGTC. Protein product: CAIKSTGDEQYV.

The chain has TRBV4-1 and TRBJ1-2, with no clear D. CDR3 length equals 13 residues. Germline-derived CDR1 and CDR2 are MGHRA and YSYEKL. V lost 0 bases and J 5 bases, leaving 7 bases between the germline ends. CDR3 sequence (DNA): TGCGCCAGCAGCCAAGAACTGAATTATGGCTACACCTTC. Amino acids: CASSQELNYGYTF.

J is TRBJ2-7 and V is TRBV5-1; the match to TRBD2 covers 11 bases. This CDR3 is 16 amino acids long. The V segment lost 4 bases and the J segment 0 bases; nucleotides outside the gene matches: 6. Germline V gene data show CDR1 as SGHRS and CDR2 as YFSETQ. The CDR3 nucleotides are TGCGCCAGCAGCCGGCAGACTAGCGGGAACTCCTACGAGCAGTACTTC. Translated, it gives CASSRQTSGNSYEQYF.

This clone was counted once. J is TRBJ2-7 and V is TRBV2; tentatively, D is TRBD1 (6 bases). The ends were cut back, 9 bases at V and 4 bases at J, with 22 bases in the middle. Germline V CDR1 and CDR2: SNHLY, FYNNEI. The CDR3 has 15 residues. The CDR3 region has the DNA TGTGCCAGAGAAAACCAAGACAGGACCGGTTACGAGCAGTACTTC. This encodes CARENQDRTGYEQYF.